Sequencing of this TCR beta chain was carried out in a study of Graves' ophthalmopathy and Graves' hyperthyroidism. Findings of the study overall: Blood also harbored most expanded thyroid clonotypes above 0.001 frequency.

Comments on this clonotype: Antigen: not known. One end of the junction fails to match germline, which may point to a read error.

This CDR3 region has 16 residues. Per germline, CDR1 SEHNR and CDR2 FQNEAQ (reference sequence). Amplified material comprised TCR beta CDR3 regions derived from RNA transcripts. The library came from an HTBI-primed first-round RT-PCR and a second-round multiplex PCR. MiXCR, applied by TCRdb to the multiplex PCR reads, yields one record per CDR3 protein. Of hundreds of thousands of distinct CDR3 sequences in the sample, 45% were seen once. The TCR was taken from an adult man with Graves' ophthalmopathy. The specimen sequenced was peripheral blood. The J gene is TRBJ2-2, the V gene TRBV7-9; the D gene could be TRBD1 or TRBD2 (5 bases each). The CDR3 region is CASSLNPGRGTGELFF. DNA for the CDR3: TGTGCTAGCAGCTTAAACCCGGGGCGAGGCACCGGGGAGCTGTTTTTT. The variable domain in full, completed from reference TRBV7-9 and TRBJ2-2, reads DTGVSQNPRHKITKRGQNVTFRCDPISEHNRLYWYRQTLGQGPEFLTYFQNEAQLEKSRLLSDRFSAERPKGSFSTLEIQRTEQGDSAMYLCASSLNPGRGTGELFFGEGSRLTVL.